The T cell receptor (beta chain) under discussion was sequenced for a study of CD8+CD57+ T cells in acquired aplastic anemia. All sequencing subjects had displayed CD8+CD57+ cell expansion on flow cytometry. Genomic DNA was employed as the template in profiling TCR beta VDJ and CDR3. One entry per CDR3 protein results from TCRdb running MiXCR on the reads. The sample has more than 200,000 distinct CDR3 sequences; about half are singletons. This clonotype occurred many times. CDR3 length equals 14 residues. The V gene's germline CDR1 is SGHRS and CDR2 YFSETQ. The V and J ends lost 7 bases and 4 bases, in that order; junction bases with no gene match: 7.

Sequenced: sorted CD4+, CD8+, or CD8+CD57+ T cells (not recorded which) from PBMCs. The clonotype was recovered from a human donor with aplastic anemia. The V call is TRBV5-1, the J call TRBJ1-2, with TRBD1 matching 10 bases. The CDR3 DNA sequence: TGCGCCAGCGGTGACAGGGGGCGAGGCTATGGCTACACCTTC. Translated, it gives CASGDRGRGYGYTF.